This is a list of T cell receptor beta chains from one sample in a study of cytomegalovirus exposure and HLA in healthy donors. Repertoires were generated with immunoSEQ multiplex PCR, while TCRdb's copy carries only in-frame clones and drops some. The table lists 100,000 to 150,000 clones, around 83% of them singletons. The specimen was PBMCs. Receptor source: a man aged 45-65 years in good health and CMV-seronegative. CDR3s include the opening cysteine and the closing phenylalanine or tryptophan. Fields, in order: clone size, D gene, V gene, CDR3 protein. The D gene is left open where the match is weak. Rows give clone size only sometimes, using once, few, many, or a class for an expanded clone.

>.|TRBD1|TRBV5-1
CASRSGTGGNTIYF
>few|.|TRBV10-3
CAISPTGNEQFF
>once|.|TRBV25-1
CASSEWGSGGETQYF
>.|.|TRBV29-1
CSVEDGGRTGELFF
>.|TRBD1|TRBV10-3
CAINQGGGNTIYF
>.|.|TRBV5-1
CASSATQGYFTDTQYF
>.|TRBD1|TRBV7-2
CASSLPPGGGMNTEAFF
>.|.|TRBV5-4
CASSLVGSTEAFF
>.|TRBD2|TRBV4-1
CASSLGYGLAGGSQETQYF
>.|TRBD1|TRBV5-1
CASSAMDRPNYGYTF
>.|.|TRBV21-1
CASSKGVGTGAFGELFF
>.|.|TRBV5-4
CASSPGWTNNEQFF
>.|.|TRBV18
CASSTGQRYNEQFF
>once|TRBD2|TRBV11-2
CASSVGLTQETQYF
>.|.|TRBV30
CAWSRGGFRGYTF
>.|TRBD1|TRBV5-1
CASSYDRGQIRNQPQHF
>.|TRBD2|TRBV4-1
CASSQVASGTGELFF
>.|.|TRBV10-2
CASSEDTQPYNEQFF
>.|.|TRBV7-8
CASSPQDFTGELFF
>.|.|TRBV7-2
CASSHLTGTHGNTIYF
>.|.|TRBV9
CASSAATVQYGYTF
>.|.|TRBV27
CASSLSRGEDGYTF
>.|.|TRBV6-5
CASSYSTGTEAFF
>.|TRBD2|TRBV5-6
CASTSGDTDTQYF
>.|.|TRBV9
CASSVGGGSYNSPLHF
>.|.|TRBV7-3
CASSPDSTGELFF
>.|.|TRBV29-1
CSVEETPGNIQYF